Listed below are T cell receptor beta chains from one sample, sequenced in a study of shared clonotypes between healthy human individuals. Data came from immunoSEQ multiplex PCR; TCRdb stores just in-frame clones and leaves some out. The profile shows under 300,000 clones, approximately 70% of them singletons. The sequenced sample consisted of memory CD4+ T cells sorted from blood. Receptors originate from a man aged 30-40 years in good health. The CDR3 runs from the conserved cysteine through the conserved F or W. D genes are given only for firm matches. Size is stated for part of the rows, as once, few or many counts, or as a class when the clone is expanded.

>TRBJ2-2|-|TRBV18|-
CASSSGAGQNTGELFF
TGTGCCAGCTCATCTGGAGCGGGACAAAACACCGGGGAGCTGTTTTTT
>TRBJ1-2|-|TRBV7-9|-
CASSSRNKNYGYTF
TGTGCCAGCAGCTCACGCAATAAGAACTATGGCTACACCTTC
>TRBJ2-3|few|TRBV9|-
CASSSLEDTQYF
TGTGCCAGCAGCAGCCTGGAAGATACGCAGTATTTT
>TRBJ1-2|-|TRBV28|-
CASKGSGYGYTF
TGTGCCAGCAAAGGGAGCGGCTATGGCTACACCTTC
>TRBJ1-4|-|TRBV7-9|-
CASSFGRATNEKLFF
TGTGCCAGCAGCTTCGGACGGGCAACTAATGAAAAACTGTTTTTT
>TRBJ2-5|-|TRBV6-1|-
CASSRDPGGTQYF
TGTGCCAGCAGCAGGGACCCTGGTGGGACCCAGTACTTC
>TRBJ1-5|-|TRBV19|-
CASSIDTDQPQHF
TGTGCCAGTAGTATTGACACGGATCAGCCCCAGCATTTT
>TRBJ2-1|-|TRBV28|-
CASTRYNEQFF
TGTGCCAGCACTCGGTACAATGAGCAGTTCTTC
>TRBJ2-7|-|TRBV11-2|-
CASRGWRGRIYEQYF
TGTGCCAGCCGCGGGTGGAGGGGGCGTATCTACGAGCAGTACTTC
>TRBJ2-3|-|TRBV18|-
CASSPAMSTDTQYF
TGTGCCAGCTCACCAGCCATGAGCACAGATACGCAGTATTTT
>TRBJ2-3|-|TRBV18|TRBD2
CASSPQTSGTDTQYF
TGTGCCAGCTCACCGCAGACTAGCGGCACAGATACGCAGTATTTT
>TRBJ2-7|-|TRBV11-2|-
CASSLESVLWGIYEQYF
TGTGCCAGCAGCTTAGAATCCGTATTATGGGGAATTTACGAGCAGTACTTC
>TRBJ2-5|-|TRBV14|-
CASSPRDFQETQYF
TGTGCTAGCAGCCCCCGGGACTTCCAAGAGACCCAGTACTTC
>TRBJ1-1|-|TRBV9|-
CASSGHLNTEAFF
TGTGCCAGCAGCGGACACCTGAACACTGAAGCTTTCTTT
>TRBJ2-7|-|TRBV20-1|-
CSASHANEQYF
TGCAGTGCTAGTCATGCTAACGAGCAGTACTTC
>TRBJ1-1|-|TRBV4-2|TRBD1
CASSQTGTGLTAEAFF
TGTGCCAGCAGCCAAACCGGGACAGGGTTAACGGCTGAAGCTTTCTTT
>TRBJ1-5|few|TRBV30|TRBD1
CAWSATGAQPQHF
TGTGCCTGGAGTGCCACAGGGGCGCAGCCCCAGCATTTT
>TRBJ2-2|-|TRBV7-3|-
CASSLNGARLAGELFF
TGTGCCAGCAGCTTAAACGGGGCTAGGCTCGCCGGGGAGCTGTTTTTT